The 4 T cell receptor beta chains reported below all come from one sample, sequenced in a study of a mutant IDH1 vaccine in newly diagnosed glioma. TCRdb's copy holds only in-frame clones and misses some; the assay was immunoSEQ multiplex PCR. The repertoire includes around 50,000 clones, about 87% of them detected once, and approximately 4.2% sits in the top ten. Specified time point: week 5, during vaccination. Doses of 300 ug of mutant IDH1 20-mer peptide were given with topical imiquimod. The antigens of these receptors remain unknown. The sequences come from PBMCs, collected from a glioma patient whose treatment included an IDH1 peptide vaccine. The receptors originated from a woman in her forties with glioma.

The chain links TRBV19 to TRBJ2-1; D perhaps matches TRBD1 (5 bases). Germline CDR1 reads LNHDA; CDR2 reads SQIVND (reference sequence). CDR3 size: 11 residues. Trimming removed 6 bases from V and 10 bases from J, with 10 bases in between. The CDR3 nucleotides are TGTGCCAGTAGAAATGCAGGGGAGCAGTTCTTC. This sequence encodes CASRNAGEQFF.

This clone was seen only once. This chain joins TRBV18 and TRBJ2-3; 7 bases agree with TRBD1. The length of the CDR3 is 14 residues. The ends lost 4 bases at V and 1 base at J; junction bases unmatched: 2. Germline CDR1 is KGHSH and CDR2 is LQKENI. CDR3: CASSRTGRTDTQYF. CDR3 coding DNA: TGTGCCAGCTCACGGACAGGACGCACAGATACGCAGTATTTT.

The chain joins TRBV5-1 to TRBJ2-3, with TRBD1 matching over 10 bases. Per germline, CDR1 SGHRS and CDR2 YFSETQ. The trim removed 7 bases at V and 3 bases at J, leaving 5 bases unmatched. The CDR3 covers 14 residues. The CDR3 loop is CASWDRGGTDTQYF. The CDR3 DNA follows: TGCGCCAGCTGGGACAGGGGTGGAACAGATACGCAGTATTTT.

The rearrangement links TRBV5-6 to TRBJ2-1, with 11 bases lining up with TRBD2. Germline CDR1 and CDR2: SGHDT and YYEEEE. The CDR3 contains 15 residues. J gave up 7 bases and V 3 bases, and 6 bases lay outside the gene matches. The CDR3 sequence: CASSSIAGGQNEQFF. The DNA for the CDR3 is TGTGCCAGCAGCTCAATAGCGGGGGGGCAAAATGAGCAGTTCTTC. The full variable domain, in which reference TRBV5-6 and TRBJ2-1 provide the parts outside the CDR3, is DAGVTQSPTHLIKTRGQQVTLRCSPKSGHDTVSWYQQALGQGPQFIFQYYEEEERQRGNFPDRFSGHQFPNYSSELNVNALLLGDSALYLCASSSIAGGQNEQFFGPGTRLTVL.